A single sample is the source of the 9 T cell receptor beta chains below, sequenced in a study of cytomegalovirus exposure and HLA in healthy donors. Sequencing was performed with immunoSEQ multiplex PCR; in TCRdb, only in-frame clones are kept and a portion is missing. The sample lists 250,000 to 350,000 clones; just over 85% were seen once. Material: PBMCs. All receptors derive from a woman under 30 in good health and CMV-seronegative.

This clone occurred once. This chain links TRBV7-2 with TRBJ2-7; 8 positions agree with TRBD2. Germline-derived CDR1 and CDR2 are SGHTA and FQGNSA. V was pared by 5 bases and J by 3 bases, with 3 bases of the junction left unmatched. There are 13 residues in the CDR3. This chain's CDR3 is CASSHGGGYEQYF. The CDR3 DNA reads as TGTGCCAGCAGCCACGGGGGGGGCTACGAGCAGTACTTC.

Concerning this clone itself: One end of the junction does not line up with germline, which may come from a read error. The chain uses TRBV7-2 and TRBJ1-2, with 7 bases identical to TRBD1. Germline loops: CDR1 SGHTA, CDR2 FQGNSA. The CDR3 runs 12 residues. The chain's CDR3 is CATRQGNYGYTF. The DNA for the CDR3 is TGTGCCACCCGACAGGGAAACTACGGCTACACCTTC.

V usage is TRBV6-1 and J usage is TRBJ1-1; D gene ambiguous. The V gene's germline CDR1 is MNHNS and CDR2 SASEGT. Trimming cost V 5 bases and J 0 bases, with 13 bases left between them. The CDR3 length is 15 residues. CDR3 amino acids: CASSSQGLLNTEAFF. In DNA form, the CDR3 reads TGTGCCAGCAGTTCCCAAGGACTGCTGAACACTGAAGCTTTCTTT.

The CDR3 coding sequence is TGTGCCAGTAGTATAGTGGACAGGGGCCACGAGCAGTACTTC. It yields the protein CASSIVDRGHEQYF. The rearrangement joins TRBV19 to TRBJ2-7; 9 bases line up with TRBD1. J lost 5 bases, V lost 1 base, and 3 bases had no gene match. Germline CDR1 reads LNHDA; CDR2 reads SQIVND (reference sequence). This CDR3 has 14 amino acids.

V is TRBV9 and J is TRBJ2-7; D ambiguous. Trimming left V 4 bases short and J 2 bases short, with 13 bases between. This CDR3 region has 14 residues. Germline V CDR1 and CDR2: SGDLS, YYNGEE. The CDR3 protein is CASSLSSVPYEQYF. The CDR3 nucleotides are TGTGCCAGCAGCCTCTCTTCGGTTCCCTACGAGCAGTACTTC.

The chain couples TRBV6-6 to TRBJ1-2; 8 bases fit TRBD1. The V gene end was trimmed by 4 bases and the J gene end by 4 bases; junction bases not matched to a gene: 8. The CDR3 length is 15 residues. Germline CDR1 and CDR2: MNHNY and SVGAGI (reference sequence). CDR3: CASSSLTGVSYGYTF. CDR3 bases: TGTGCCAGCAGTTCCCTGACAGGGGTGAGCTATGGCTACACCTTC.

V and J are TRBV7-6 and TRBJ2-5; 14 bases align to TRBD2. The J segment lost 5 bases and the V segment lost 5 bases, leaving 4 bases of the junction unmatched. Germline V gene sequence: CDR1 SGHVS, CDR2 FNYEAQ. The CDR3 has 15 residues. The CDR3 protein is CASSAGLAGAETQYF. The CDR3 nucleotides read TGTGCCAGCAGCGCGGGACTAGCGGGGGCGGAGACCCAGTACTTC. Full variable domain (remainder filled in from reference TRBV7-6 and TRBJ2-5): GAGVSQSPRYKVTKRGQDVALRCDPISGHVSLYWYRQALGQGPEFLTYFNYEAQQDKSGLPNDRFSAERPEGSISTLTIQRTEQRDSAMYRCASSAGLAGAETQYFGPGTRLLVL.

The CDR3 loop reads CASGLGTGFEKLFF. CDR3 sequence (DNA): TGTGCTAGTGGCCTTGGGACAGGGTTCGAAAAACTGTTTTTT. The chain recombines TRBV12-5 with TRBJ1-4, with 9 bases fitting TRBD1. The CDR3 contains 14 residues. CDR1 and CDR2 (germline): LGHNT, FRNRAP. The trim removed 6 bases at V and 8 bases at J, leaving 7 bases unmatched.

The chain has TRBV4-1 and TRBJ2-1, with 8 positions matching TRBD2. The CDR3 runs to 15 residues. After removal of 4 bases from V and 3 bases from J, the junction contained 5 bases not matched to a gene. CDR1 MGHRA and CDR2 YSYEKL come from the germline V gene. The CDR3 here is CASSLSGGHYNEQFF. CDR3 sequence (DNA): TGCGCCAGCAGCCTAAGCGGGGGACACTACAATGAGCAGTTCTTC.